A selection of T cell receptor beta chains follows, all from one sample in a study of blood T cells in healthy people across ages. MiXCR, run by TCRdb on the 5' RACE reads, gives a single entry per CDR3 protein. The sample lists hundreds of thousands of distinct CDR3 sequences, about 24% occurring once. Material: blood. These receptors all come from a man between 65 and 80 years old in good health. Each CDR3 is given without its conserved first and last residue. D genes are given only for firm matches.

TRBV12-3/TRBV12-4,-,TRBJ2-1,ASRGPTSFPNEQF
TRBV5-1,TRBD1,TRBJ1-2,ASSSGDRNYGYT
TRBV10-3,-,TRBJ1-2,AIRDSKTNYGYT
TRBV25-1,-,-,ASRQQGYEQY
TRBV5-1,-,TRBJ2-3,ASSLEVVDTQY
TRBV2,-,-,ASAWEPQDSEQY
TRBV5-1,-,TRBJ2-1,ASSLGGPEQS
TRBV4-2,-,TRBJ1-4,ASSQETLREGEKLF
TRBV7-2,-,TRBJ1-3,ASSQGGISGNTIY
TRBV2,TRBD1,TRBJ1-4,ASSDRGVATNEKLF
TRBV7-3,TRBD2,TRBJ2-1,ASSHIGTRPNEQF
TRBV5-1,TRBD2,TRBJ2-2,ASSSGTSGFTGELF
TRBV24-1,-,TRBJ2-2,ATSLGDLSNTGELF
TRBV6-6,-,TRBJ1-6,AIRGQPNSPLH
TRBV12-3/TRBV12-4,TRBD1,TRBJ2-2,ASSHRGTNTGELF
TRBV6-5,TRBD2,TRBJ2-1,ASSYSSGTSRSYNERF
TRBV5-1,-,TRBJ1-1,ASSLEAGVIRLNTEAF
TRBV20-1,-,TRBJ1-4,SAYPQGSEKLF
TRBV29-1,-,TRBJ2-3,SGRAPALDTQY
TRBV7-6,-,TRBJ1-4,ASSLFGDQEKLF
TRBV7-2,-,TRBJ1-1,ASSPTGFGPF
TRBV24-1,TRBD2,TRBJ2-3,ATSHPAGVGDTQY
TRBV19,-,TRBJ1-3,ASSIAGDDLGNTIY
TRBV11-2,TRBD1,TRBJ2-2,ATTGASGELF
TRBV11-2,-,TRBJ1-1,ASSLVFTYTEAF
TRBV12-3/TRBV12-4,-,TRBJ2-3,ASTPKDTQY
TRBV29-1,-,TRBJ2-3,SVPQGFSSTDTQY
TRBV18,-,TRBJ2-1,ASSPLRGGPLNEQF
TRBV6-5,TRBD2,-,ASSPETSGSEQY
TRBV20-1,-,TRBJ2-1,SARDPPQYNEQF